This record covers a single T cell receptor (beta chain). The entry originates in a study of blood T cell repertoires in COVID-19. Study information: T cells, B-cell-depleted T cells, or PBMCs provided the cDNA or gDNA that served as material.

Seattle participants joined during active infection and were tracked over time. Authors' analysis steps: From reference gene primer amplification, estimates of nucleated cell counts were derived. Generated by immunoSEQ multiplex PCR, the TCRdb table keeps only in-frame clones and is missing some. V, J and clone size are taken as reported in that table, and D and trimming were inferred from the DNA itself. The top ten clones hold around 7% of a sample with about 170,000 clones, around 82% of them seen once. This clonotype was sampled from a woman in her thirties or forties with COVID-19, enrolled during active disease. Sequences were obtained from peripheral blood.

CDR3 amino acids: CASRRRDETQYF. The DNA for the CDR3 is TGTGCCAGCAGGAGGAGGGACGAGACCCAGTACTTC. The V gene is TRBV5-8, the J gene TRBJ2-5, with D maybe TRBD2 (6 bases). The germline V and J ends were trimmed by 5 bases and 5 bases, with 10 bases remaining between them. This CDR3 comprises 12 residues. From germline, CDR1 is SGHTS and CDR2 YDEGEE.